This TCR beta chain stems from a study of yellow fever vaccine responses in identical twins. Only one count was recorded for this clonotype. Its antigen is undetermined. Whole-study findings and limits: After vaccination, twins' T cell response reportedly seemed partly convergent, partly personalized.

V shed 6 bases and J 9 bases; nucleotides not matched to a gene: 10. This CDR3 region has 14 residues. Germline CDR1 reads SGHTA; CDR2 reads FQGTGA. TCRdb fed the RT-PCR reads into MiXCR, producing one record per CDR3 protein. The profile covers about 21,000 distinct CDR3 sequences, with around four fifths appearing a single time and under 5.5% taken by the ten largest. Sequencing used T cells from blood (PBMCs), unsorted or a sorted subset (not recorded which), obtained before or after yellow fever vaccination (not recorded which). V and J are TRBV7-3 and TRBJ1-3; 8 bases are a match to TRBD1. The source of this sequence is a woman between 18 and 29 years old who received the yellow fever vaccine. The CDR3 is CASRPWTGPGTIYF. The CDR3, as DNA: TGTGCCAGCAGACCTTGGACAGGGCCGGGCACCATATATTTT.